The 4 T cell receptor beta chains below all came from one sample that was sequenced in a study of graft-versus-host responses after intestinal transplantation. The method was immunoSEQ multiplex PCR; TCRdb's version includes in-frame clones alone and lacks a portion of them. This table holds 75,000 to 95,000 clones, approximately 90% found once. Antigens for these TCRs are unknown. Specimen: unstimulated CD4+ T cells sorted from spleen or lymph node cells, collected before transplant. These receptor sequences come from a human donor who was the organ donor for an intestinal transplant.

The chain is built from TRBV5-1 and TRBJ2-5; D ambiguous. The germline V gene encodes CDR1 SGHRS and CDR2 YFSETQ. Trimming removed 1 base from V and 2 bases from J, with 9 bases in between. There are 14 residues in the CDR3. CDR3 DNA sequence: TGCGCCAGCAGCTTGACTCGCGAGCAAGAGACCCAGTACTTC. Amino acids: CASSLTREQETQYF.

This sequence joins TRBV12-5 and TRBJ2-2, with a weak D call TRBD1 (5 bases). V gave up 7 bases and J gave up 4 bases, with 13 bases separating them. The CDR3 runs to 14 residues. Germline-derived CDR1 and CDR2 are LGHNT and FRNRAP. The CDR3 is CASASSTATGELFF. The DNA of the CDR3 is TGTGCTAGTGCCTCCTCGACAGCCACCGGGGAGCTGTTTTTT.

The chain combines TRBV28 with TRBJ2-7; tentatively, D is TRBD2 (5 bases). The germline gives CDR1 MDHEN, CDR2 SYDVKM. V was cut by 6 bases and J by 3 bases, with 18 bases left in between. This CDR3 is built from 15 residues. The CDR3, as DNA: TGTGCCAGCAGAGAGGCAGCGGAGCTAATCTACGAGCAGTACTTC. This encodes CASREAAELIYEQYF.

The chain is built from TRBV28 and TRBJ2-4; D is possibly TRBD2 (6 bases). V was cut by 0 bases and J by 0 bases, with 12 bases left in between. The CDR3 runs 17 residues. Germline values: CDR1 MDHEN, CDR2 SYDVKM. The CDR3 region is CASSLWDFGGAKNIQYF. CDR3 sequence (DNA): TGTGCCAGCAGTTTATGGGACTTCGGGGGAGCCAAAAACATTCAGTACTTC.